This T cell receptor (beta chain) was identified during a study of T-cell reconstitution after alpha-beta-depleted transplantation in children. Trimming took 5 bases from V and 7 from J, leaving 18 bases between them. This CDR3 comprises 15 residues. Per the germline V gene, CDR1 is SGHTA and CDR2 is FQGNSA. Study-wide results and limits: Diversity and T-cell counts at one year after transplant derived mostly from new T cells.

Construction of the TCRbeta library involved unique molecular identifiers. TCRdb ran MiXCR on the PCR reads and lists one entry per CDR3 protein. The sample gives around 300,000 distinct CDR3 sequences, approximately 10% of which show up once; around 24% is in the top ten. The table lists this clonotype with many counts. Its antigen remains unidentified. The material was peripheral blood, obtained 180 days after TCRalphabeta/CD19-depleted stem cell transplant. V and J are TRBV7-2 and TRBJ2-1, with D perhaps matching TRBD1 (5 bases). The clonotype originates from a male patient between 2 and 15 years old who had a stem cell transplant for chronic granulomatous disease, so the T cells may come from the graft donor. In nucleotides, the CDR3 is TGTGCCAGCAGCACCCCCGCGGCAGGGTTTAATGAGCAGTTCTTC. Translating it yields CASSTPAAGFNEQFF. Full variable domain (outside the CDR3, taken from reference TRBV7-2 and TRBJ2-1): GAGVSQSPSNKVTEKGKDVELRCDPISGHTALYWYRQSLGQGLEFLIYFQGNSAPDKSGLPSDRFSAERTGGSVSTLTIQRTQQEDSAVYLCASSTPAAGFNEQFFGPGTRLTVL.